The sequence of this T cell receptor beta chain was determined in a study of blood T cell repertoires in COVID-19. The CDR3 sequence is 16 residues long. V shed 4 bases, J shed 5 bases, and the junction held 9 bases outside the gene matches. CDR1 and CDR2 from the germline V gene are MNHNS and SASEGT. The table lists this clone with a few counts. TCRdb's copy holds only in-frame clones and misses some; the assay was immunoSEQ multiplex PCR. The sample carries more than 200,000 clones, about four fifths recorded once. The sample comprised peripheral blood. The V gene is TRBV6-1, the J gene TRBJ2-7, with TRBD1 matching 12 bases. This clonotype was obtained from a man aged 35-49 years with active or convalescent COVID-19. The CDR3 loop reads CASSVDPGTGGNEQYF. CDR3 nucleotides: TGTGCCAGCAGTGTTGACCCTGGGACAGGGGGCAACGAGCAGTACTTC.